A single sample is the source of the 31 T cell receptor beta chains below, sequenced in a study of blood T cell repertoires in COVID-19. Sequencing used immunoSEQ multiplex PCR; TCRdb keeps in-frame clones, though not all of them. The sample shows 150,000 to 200,000 clones, approximately 79% of them seen only once. Sequenced material: peripheral blood. These receptors all come from a man in his thirties or forties with active or convalescent COVID-19.

This clone was counted between two and nine times. The J gene is TRBJ2-7, the V gene TRBV6-6; D is perhaps TRBD1 (6 bases). Trimming took 2 bases from V and 0 from J, leaving 14 bases between them. The CDR3 consists of 16 residues. Germline-derived CDR1 and CDR2 are MNHNY and SVGAGI (reference sequence). Here the CDR3 reads CASSYPDIGGSYEQYF. The CDR3 coding sequence is TGTGCCAGCAGTTACCCAGACATAGGGGGCTCCTACGAGCAGTACTTC.

This clone was detected once. The gene calls are TRBV9 and TRBJ1-2, with 7 bases lining up with TRBD1. Looked up from germline, CDR1 is SGDLS and CDR2 is YYNGEE. Unmatched junction bases numbered 7, after V lost 4 bases and J lost 4 bases. This CDR3 region has 14 residues. The CDR3 is CASSTRQGSYGYTF. The CDR3 region has the DNA TGTGCCAGCAGCACCCGACAGGGCAGCTATGGCTACACCTTC.

The chain has TRBV6-5 and TRBJ1-1, with TRBD1 matching over 7 bases. With V trimmed by 10 bases and J by 4 bases, 6 bases remained unmatched. CDR1 and CDR2 (germline): MNHEY, SVGAGI. The CDR3 extends over 12 amino acids. Written as DNA, the CDR3 is TGTGCCACCTTACAGGGGCCCACTGAAGCTTTCTTT. Translation gives CATLQGPTEAFF.

The rearrangement links TRBV25-1 to TRBJ2-5, with D possibly being TRBD2 (6 bases). Germline CDR1 reads MGHDK; CDR2 reads SYGVNS. With 7 bases removed from V and 5 bases from J, the gap between germline ends came to 20 bases. This CDR3 contains 15 residues. The chain's CDR3 is CASTPRGDGGETQYF. CDR3 nucleotide sequence: TGTGCCAGCACCCCCCGCGGGGACGGAGGGGAGACCCAGTACTTC.

CDR3 amino acids: CASSGAGTPYSNQPQHF. The CDR3 DNA reads TGTGCCAGCAGTGGGGCCGGGACACCCTATAGCAATCAGCCCCAGCATTTT. The chain carries TRBV25-1 and TRBJ1-5; tentative D call: TRBD1 (6 bases). V gave up 4 bases and J gave up 0 bases, with 16 bases separating them. There are 17 residues in the CDR3. The germline gives CDR1 MGHDK, CDR2 SYGVNS.

The chain carries TRBV5-1 and TRBJ1-1; D remains ambiguous. This CDR3 is built from 14 residues. CDR1 SGHRS and CDR2 YFSETQ come from the germline V gene. V was cut by 4 bases and J by 1 base, with 11 bases left in between. CDR3 coding DNA: TGCGCCAGCAGCCAAGGTGCGGGGAACACTGAAGCTTTCTTT. It yields the protein CASSQGAGNTEAFF.

The chain has TRBV19 and TRBJ1-2; 8 positions agree with TRBD1. The CDR3 length is 14 residues. Trimming at V came to 7 bases and at J to 1 base, leaving 5 bases not matched to a gene. Germline lookup yields CDR1 LNHDA and CDR2 SQIVND (reference sequence). The CDR3 bases are TGTGCCAGTACCTTGACAGGGGTTAACTATGGCTACACCTTC. It codes for CASTLTGVNYGYTF.

The chain joins TRBV9 to TRBJ1-2; D perhaps matches TRBD1 (5 bases). This CDR3 is 16 amino acids long. The V gene's germline CDR1 is SGDLS and CDR2 YYNGEE. With 0 bases removed from V and 2 bases from J, the gap between germline ends came to 14 bases. The CDR3 DNA follows: TGTGCCAGCAGCGTAGGACAGTCACTGGTCAACTATGGCTACACCTTC. It specifies CASSVGQSLVNYGYTF.

The chain joins TRBV2 to TRBJ2-2, with TRBD1 as a possible D gene (6 bases). Trimming cost V 4 bases and J 4 bases, with 13 bases left between them. Per germline, CDR1 SNHLY and CDR2 FYNNEI. The CDR3 sequence is 15 residues long. CDR3 nucleotide sequence: TGTGCCAGCAGTGTAGGACAGCAGGGCACCGGGGAGCTGTTTTTT. Protein product: CASSVGQQGTGELFF.

The chain combines TRBV7-9 with TRBJ2-5; D is uncertain. The CDR3 loop spans 11 amino acids. Germline V gene data show CDR1 as SEHNR and CDR2 as FQNEAQ (reference sequence). Trimming took off 7 bases at V and 2 bases at J, with 5 bases between the two ends. CDR3 in amino acids: CASMRQETQYF. The CDR3 DNA is TGTGCCAGCATGCGGCAAGAGACCCAGTACTTC. The variable domain in full, with the rest retrieved from reference TRBV7-9 and TRBJ2-5, is DTGVSQNPRHKITKRGQNVTFRCDPISEHNRLYWYRQTLGQGPEFLTYFQNEAQLEKSRLLSDRFSAERPKGSFSTLEIQRTEQGDSAMYLCASMRQETQYFGPGTRLLVL.

The CDR3 DNA sequence: TGTGCCAGCAGCTATCAGGGGGGAGGCGACTATGGCTACACCTTC. It is translated as CASSYQGGGDYGYTF. The chain couples TRBV5-6 to TRBJ1-2; 7 bases agree with TRBD1. This CDR3 comprises 15 residues. Germline trimming cut 3 bases from V and 3 bases from J; bases unmatched to any gene: 8. The germline V gene encodes CDR1 SGHDT and CDR2 YYEEEE.

This chain connects TRBV6-5 to TRBJ1-2; possible D gene TRBD1, 5 bases. The germline V gene has CDR1 MNHEY and CDR2 SVGAGI. The CDR3 totals 14 residues. Trimming pared 6 bases from V and 2 bases from J, leaving 13 bases between. As DNA, the CDR3 is TGTGCCAGCAGACCCGACAGACTGAACTATGGCTACACCTTC. It yields the protein CASRPDRLNYGYTF.

The V gene is TRBV5-1, the J gene TRBJ2-5, with a weak D call TRBD1 (6 bases). The germline V gene has CDR1 SGHRS and CDR2 YFSETQ. Trimming took off 0 bases at V and 4 bases at J, with 7 bases between the two ends. The CDR3 loop spans 13 amino acids. The CDR3 spells CASSLDRVETQYF. Written as DNA, the CDR3 is TGCGCCAGCAGCTTGGACAGGGTAGAGACCCAGTACTTC.

The chain links TRBV9 to TRBJ1-1; 7 bases match TRBD1. Germline CDR1 and CDR2: SGDLS and YYNGEE. The CDR3 loop spans 12 amino acids. Unmatched junction bases numbered 1, after V lost 2 bases and J lost 6 bases. The CDR3 nucleotides read TGTGCCAGCAGCGTCGGGACAGCTGAAGCTTTCTTT. This encodes CASSVGTAEAFF.

This rearrangement joins TRBV28 to TRBJ2-3; 8 nucleotides match TRBD1. V lost 3 bases, J lost 4 bases, and 21 bases stayed unmatched. This CDR3 spans 20 amino acids. Germline assignment: CDR1 MDHEN and CDR2 SYDVKM. The CDR3 DNA reads TGTGCCAGCAGTTTCTTGTCTTGGTTGGCGACAGGGGATGGTTCAGATACGCAGTATTTT. It encodes CASSFLSWLATGDGSDTQYF.

The rearrangement links TRBV6-5 to TRBJ2-1, with a weak D call TRBD2 (5 bases). The CDR3 contains 15 residues. The ends were cut back, 7 bases at V and 0 bases at J, with 13 bases in the middle. Germline V lookup: CDR1 MNHEY, CDR2 SVGAGI. For the CDR3, the DNA is TGTGCCAGCAATGGGAGACTGGACTCCTACAATGAGCAGTTCTTC. Protein product: CASNGRLDSYNEQFF.

The chain carries TRBV5-1 and TRBJ1-2; 8 bases match TRBD1. The germline V gene has CDR1 SGHRS and CDR2 YFSETQ. Unmatched junction bases numbered 10, after V lost 4 bases and J lost 5 bases. The CDR3 has 15 amino acids. The CDR3 sequence: CASSPGQDPRYGYTF. As DNA, the CDR3 is TGCGCCAGCAGCCCGGGACAGGACCCTAGGTATGGCTACACCTTC.

The CDR3 here is CASSQAPGDYGYTF. In DNA, the CDR3 is TGCGCCAGCAGCCAAGCCCCAGGGGACTATGGCTACACCTTC. The chain employs TRBV5-1 and TRBJ1-2, with D possibly being TRBD1 (6 bases). The CDR3 length is 14 residues. Germline V gene sequence: CDR1 SGHRS, CDR2 YFSETQ. V was clipped by 4 bases and J by 3 bases, with 13 bases between them. Together with reference TRBV5-1 and TRBJ1-2, the CDR3 gives the full variable domain: KAGVTQTPRYLIKTRGQQVTLSCSPISGHRSVSWYQQTPGQGLQFLFEYFSETQRNKGNFPGRFSGRQFSNSRSEMNVSTLELGDSALYLCASSQAPGDYGYTFGSGTRLTVV.

The chain employs TRBV9 and TRBJ2-7, with TRBD2 matching over 8 bases. J was trimmed by 2 bases and V by 0 bases; bases with no gene match: 1. The CDR3 loop spans 14 amino acids. From germline, CDR1 is SGDLS and CDR2 YYNGEE. CDR3 loop: CASSVEAGAYEQYV. Here the CDR3 DNA reads TGTGCCAGCAGCGTAGAAGCGGGGGCCTACGAGCAGTACGTC.

The chain employs TRBV5-1 and TRBJ2-7; 7 nucleotides agree with TRBD1. After removal of 0 bases from V and 5 bases from J, the junction contained 2 bases not matched to a gene. Germline V gene lookup returns CDR1 SGHRS and CDR2 YFSETQ. The CDR3 is made up of 13 amino acids. For the CDR3, the DNA is TGCGCCAGCAGCTTGGACAGGGGCGACGAGCAGTACGTC. Translated: CASSLDRGDEQYV.

The chain employs TRBV6-6 and TRBJ1-4; weak D call: TRBD1 (6 bases). V lost 6 bases to trimming and J lost 7 bases, with 15 bases between them. Germline CDR1 MNHNY, CDR2 SVGAGI (reference sequence). This CDR3 contains 14 residues. The CDR3 DNA follows: TGTGCCAGCAGCCGTTCAGGGGTACGTGAAAAACTGTTTTTT. It is translated as CASSRSGVREKLFF.

Concerning this clone: A much bigger clone sits one base away, suggesting this may be a read error. The CDR3 reads CASSLGGRDTEAFF. The CDR3 DNA is TGTGCCAGCAGCTTAGGGGGGAGGGACACTGAAGCTTTCTTT. J is TRBJ1-1 and V is TRBV7-2, with D possibly being TRBD1 (5 bases). V lost 1 base and J lost 3, with 9 bases in between. Germline CDR1 and CDR2: SGHTA and FQGNSA. This CDR3 region has 14 residues.

The chain carries TRBV10-3 and TRBJ2-5, with a tentative D call TRBD2 (6 bases). Germline V CDR1 and CDR2: ENHRY, SYGVKD. The CDR3 runs 14 residues. The ends were cut back, 4 bases at V and 5 bases at J, with 14 bases in the middle. CDR3 sequence reads: CAISGYGGGETQYF. The CDR3 nucleotides read TGTGCCATCAGTGGGTACGGGGGAGGTGAGACCCAGTACTTC.

This clone was observed a few times. The DNA of the CDR3 is TGCAGTGCTGGGCCCCAGCCCCAGCATTTT. It specifies CSAGPQPQHF. The J gene is TRBJ1-5, the V gene TRBV20-1; no firm D call. Germline assignment: CDR1 DFQATT and CDR2 SNEGSKA (reference sequence). Trimming took 5 bases from V and 7 from J, leaving 6 bases between them. The CDR3 totals 10 residues.

The chain is built from TRBV4-1 and TRBJ2-7; D is undetermined. The CDR3 is 15 residues long. V was clipped by 1 base and J by 2 bases, with 12 bases between them. Germline V gene lookup returns CDR1 MGHRA and CDR2 YSYEKL. The CDR3 sequence: CASSQARQTTYEQYF. The CDR3 nucleotides read TGCGCCAGCAGCCAAGCGAGACAAACAACCTACGAGCAGTACTTC.

This rearrangement joins TRBV6-6 to TRBJ2-7; TRBD1 matches 7 bases. This CDR3 is built from 14 residues. Germline loops: CDR1 MNHNY, CDR2 SVGAGI (reference sequence). The ends lost 6 bases at V and 2 bases at J; junction bases unmatched: 7. The CDR3 here is CASSRNQGAYEQYF. In DNA, the CDR3 is TGTGCCAGCAGCCGCAATCAGGGGGCCTACGAGCAGTACTTC.

The chain has TRBV7-3 and TRBJ2-1, with TRBD2 matching 13 bases. Trimming cost V 5 bases and J 7 bases; bases outside gene matches: 5. The CDR3 is 15 amino acids. In germline, CDR1 is SGHTA, CDR2 FQGTGA. The CDR3 spells CASSRLAGGGNEQFF. The CDR3 DNA reads TGTGCCAGCAGCCGACTAGCGGGGGGAGGGAATGAGCAGTTCTTC. The full variable domain, its missing parts supplied by reference TRBV7-3 and TRBJ2-1, is GAGVSQTPSNKVTEKGKYVELRCDPISGHTALYWYRQSLGQGPEFLIYFQGTGAADDSGLPNDRFFAVRPEGSVSTLKIQRTERGDSAVYLCASSRLAGGGNEQFFGPGTRLTVL.

The chain combines TRBV12-3 or TRBV12-4 with TRBJ1-2; D not resolved. The CDR3 is made up of 13 amino acids. V dropped 5 bases and J dropped 8 bases, with 15 bases sitting between them. The CDR3 DNA reads TGTGCCAGCAGTGTCACCAGGCCAACGGGCTACACCTTC. Translation: CASSVTRPTGYTF.

The J gene is TRBJ2-7, the V gene TRBV7-2; maybe TRBD2 (5 bases). Germline V gene lookup returns CDR1 SGHTA and CDR2 FQGNSA. CDR3 length equals 13 residues. V lost 8 bases and J lost 5, with 16 bases in between. As DNA, the CDR3 is TGTGCCAGCGGGTCGGGGTTGGGGAACGAGCAGTACTTC. Amino acid sequence: CASGSGLGNEQYF.

The chain is built from TRBV24-1 and TRBJ2-7; 10 bases map to TRBD2. After removal of 4 bases from V and 7 bases from J, the junction contained 6 bases not matched to a gene. From germline, CDR1 is KGHDR and CDR2 SFDVKD. This CDR3 region has 14 residues. CDR3 loop: CATSDPGLAPEQYF. The CDR3 nucleotides are TGTGCCACCAGTGACCCGGGACTAGCGCCAGAGCAGTACTTC.

The J gene is TRBJ2-5, the V gene TRBV7-9, with D possibly matching TRBD2 (6 bases). Trimming removed 6 bases at V and 3 bases at J, with 14 bases between. The CDR3 sequence is 14 residues long. Germline-derived CDR1 and CDR2 are SEHNR and FQNEAQ (reference sequence). This chain's CDR3 is CASRAAIAEETQYF. For the CDR3, the DNA is TGTGCCAGCAGGGCCGCGATAGCGGAAGAGACCCAGTACTTC.